This TCR beta chain was documented in a study of CD8+ T cells in alopecia areata. Study-wide context: Affected scalp percentage gauged treated patients' severity.

Following extraction, RNA underwent reverse transcription to cDNA, which served as the sequencing template. Method: immunoSEQ multiplex PCR; TCRdb's copy keeps in-frame clones and lacks some. The sample has 95,000 to 100,000 clones; roughly three fifths are singletons. This clone has more than one count but fewer than ten. Treatment defined: oral pan-JAK inhibitor, 5-10 mg twice daily. CDR1 SQVTM and CDR2 ANQGSEA come from the germline V gene. The V end lost 4 bases, the J end lost 8 bases, and 18 bases lay between the germline ends. The CDR3 has 14 residues. V and J are TRBV29-1 and TRBJ2-1; D is perhaps TRBD1 (8 bases). The material was CD8+ T cells sorted from blood, obtained at approximately week 60, from a patient treated with tofacitinib. This TCR came from a human donor with alopecia areata. The CDR3 is CSVGGGDRTHEQFF. The CDR3, as DNA: TGCAGCGTTGGAGGGGGGGACAGGACCCATGAGCAGTTCTTC.